The 5 T cell receptor beta chains below were found in one sample sequenced in a study of blood T cell repertoires in COVID-19. The protocol was immunoSEQ multiplex PCR, while the TCRdb copy is restricted to in-frame clones and leaves out a portion. This sample has over 90,000 clones, with over 75% found just once. Sequenced sample: peripheral blood. The origin of the receptors is a human donor in a cohort sampled during active COVID-19.

The chain links TRBV19 to TRBJ1-5; D is undetermined. CDR3 length: 15 amino acids. V was trimmed by 0 bases and J by 7 bases, leaving 13 bases between them. Per germline, CDR1 LNHDA and CDR2 SQIVND (reference sequence). The CDR3 DNA reads TGTGCCAGTAGTATAGATCGAGCGGGTAGGCAGCCCCAGCATTTT. It is translated as CASSIDRAGRQPQHF.

This chain connects TRBV5-6 to TRBJ1-3; 10 bases are shared with TRBD1. The trim removed 3 bases at V and 2 bases at J, leaving 5 bases unmatched. The CDR3 totals 16 residues. Germline V gene lookup returns CDR1 SGHDT and CDR2 YYEEEE. The CDR3 region is CASSSSGTGAGNTIYF. The CDR3 DNA sequence: TGTGCCAGCAGCTCCTCGGGGACAGGGGCTGGAAACACCATATATTTT.

The chain uses TRBV6-5 and TRBJ1-5, with a possible D match to TRBD1 (5 bases). The CDR3 is made up of 15 amino acids. V gave up 8 bases and J gave up 4 bases, with 18 bases separating them. Germline V gene sequence: CDR1 MNHEY, CDR2 SVGAGI. CDR3 DNA sequence: TGTGCCAGCGATTCGGCAGGGCGGACGAATCAGCCCCAGCATTTT. Protein sequence: CASDSAGRTNQPQHF.

This clone showed up just once. V and J are TRBV5-6 and TRBJ1-2, with D unclear. CDR1 and CDR2 (germline): SGHDT, YYEEEE. There are 17 residues in the CDR3. The V gene lost 1 base and the J gene lost 6 bases, with 22 bases spanning the gap. The CDR3 bases are TGTGCCAGCAGCTTGATCCCCAGCAGGACTGGTTCGGATGGCTACACCTTC. Its translation is CASSLIPSRTGSDGYTF.

This clone was observed once. CDR3 sequence: CASRRSSYNEQFF. DNA for the CDR3: TGTGCCAGCAGGAGAAGCTCCTACAATGAGCAGTTCTTC. This rearrangement joins TRBV12-3 or TRBV12-4 to TRBJ2-1, with D uncertain. The CDR3 totals 13 residues. Trimming left V 6 bases short and J 0 bases short, with 6 bases between.